This T cell receptor beta chain was sequenced during a study of beta chain features in type 1 diabetes. Study at large: Patients and healthy donors were similar in age, gender and cell yields.

Via CD45RO/CCR7/CD25/CD127/CD95/CD27, cells of the CD4+ naive, central memory, regulatory and stem cell-like memory subsets were sorted. Regarding the study as a whole: Shorter TCRB CDR3s, moderately but significantly so, marked every one of the four CD4+ subsets in Type 1 diabetes patients. Individuals with type 1 diabetes displayed fewer insertions and more deletions at VDJ junctions.

Every bit of the isolated RNA underwent reverse transcription, so sequencing read expressed TCRB transcripts. Measured with immunoSEQ multiplex PCR; TCRdb has only the in-frame clones, and not every one. This table has a few hundred thousand clones, approximately 13% appearing once. A few counts support this clone. Its antigen is as yet unknown. The CDR3 loop spans 14 amino acids. From germline, CDR1 is SGHRS and CDR2 YFSETQ. V gave up 0 bases and J gave up 7 bases, with 14 bases separating them. The sample taken for sequencing was naive CD4+ T cells from blood. The V call is TRBV5-1, the J call TRBJ2-7, with D perhaps matching TRBD2 (6 bases). The receptor was derived from a woman in her late teens or twenties with type 1 diabetes. CDR3 in amino acids: CASSLGTTPGEQYV. The CDR3 DNA reads TGCGCCAGCAGCTTGGGGACTACTCCGGGGGAGCAGTACGTC.